Listed below are T cell receptor beta chains from one sample, sequenced in a study of T-cell reconstitution after alpha-beta-depleted transplantation in children. Via MiXCR, TCRdb re-called the PCR reads, giving one row per CDR3 protein. Seen here are 300,000 to 400,000 distinct CDR3 sequences, 23% observed once, and the top ten hold approximately 11%. Sequences were derived from PBMCs, mostly from graft donor cells, sampled 180 days after TCRalphabeta/CD19-depleted stem cell transplant. Receptor source: a male patient between 10 and 17 years old who had a stem cell transplant for acute lymphoblastic leukemia, so the T cells may come from the graft donor. Each CDR3 is given with its conserved first and last residue. D genes are given only for firm matches. Part of the rows lack a size; the others show once, few, many or a class for expanded clones.

D gene: .; clone size: .; J gene: TRBJ2-3; V gene: TRBV2; CDR3 DNA: TGTGCCAGCAGTTTACAGATACACACAGATACGCAGTATTTT; CDR3 protein: CASSLQIHTDTQYF
D gene: .; clone size: many; J gene: TRBJ1-3; V gene: TRBV5-1; CDR3 DNA: TGCGCCAGCAGCTTGGTAGCCCGACCTGGAAACACCATATATTTT; CDR3 protein: CASSLVARPGNTIYF
D gene: TRBD2; clone size: .; J gene: TRBJ2-1; V gene: TRBV3-1; CDR3 DNA: TGTGCCTTCTGTTTTGGGACCCCAGCGGGAGGGCCTTTCAATGAGCAGTTCTTC; CDR3 protein: CAFCFGTPAGGPFNEQFF
D gene: .; clone size: .; J gene: TRBJ1-4; V gene: TRBV25-1; CDR3 DNA: TGTGCCAGCAGTGAAGAAGGGAGGGGGGGGTGGAATGAAAAACTGTTTTTT; CDR3 protein: CASSEEGRGGWNEKLFF
D gene: .; clone size: .; J gene: TRBJ1-2; V gene: TRBV5-6; CDR3 DNA: TGTGCCAGCAGCTTGGTTGAAGGGGTCGGCTACACCTTC; CDR3 protein: CASSLVEGVGYTF
D gene: .; clone size: once; J gene: TRBJ2-1; V gene: TRBV20-1; CDR3 DNA: TGCAGTGCCAATGACGAGCGAACCCTCACCTACAATGAGCAGTTCTTC; CDR3 protein: CSANDERTLTYNEQFF
D gene: TRBD1; clone size: few; J gene: TRBJ2-7; V gene: TRBV12-3/TRBV12-4; CDR3 DNA: TGTGCCAGCAGGCCGACAGGGTCCTACGAGCAGTACTTC; CDR3 protein: CASRPTGSYEQYF
D gene: TRBD2; clone size: .; J gene: TRBJ2-7; V gene: TRBV19; CDR3 DNA: TGTGCCAGTAGTATCGGGACTAGGCTTCTGGAGCAGTACTTC; CDR3 protein: CASSIGTRLLEQYF
D gene: .; clone size: .; J gene: TRBJ1-5; V gene: TRBV18; CDR3 DNA: TGTGCCAGCTCCCCCACGGCAGGGGACCAGCCCCAGCATTTT; CDR3 protein: CASSPTAGDQPQHF
D gene: TRBD1; clone size: few; J gene: TRBJ1-1; V gene: TRBV6-1; CDR3 DNA: TGTGCCAGCAGCCGACAGGGGTTTGGCACTGAAGCTTTCTTT; CDR3 protein: CASSRQGFGTEAFF
D gene: TRBD1; clone size: few; J gene: TRBJ1-2; V gene: TRBV5-1; CDR3 DNA: TGCGCCAGCAGCTTAAGACAGGGGCATGGCTACACCTTC; CDR3 protein: CASSLRQGHGYTF
D gene: .; clone size: few; J gene: TRBJ1-1; V gene: TRBV5-5; CDR3 DNA: TGTGCCAGCAGCTTGACAGGGATAGCCCAGAACACTGAAGCTTTCTTT; CDR3 protein: CASSLTGIAQNTEAFF
D gene: .; clone size: .; J gene: TRBJ2-3; V gene: TRBV7-2; CDR3 DNA: TGTGCCAGCAGCTACGGAGGGGGGATCACAGATACGCAGTATTTT; CDR3 protein: CASSYGGGITDTQYF
D gene: .; clone size: .; J gene: TRBJ2-1; V gene: TRBV7-9; CDR3 DNA: TGTGCCAGCAGCTTAGCGCCTAGCGATGAGCAGTTCTTC; CDR3 protein: CASSLAPSDEQFF
D gene: .; clone size: .; J gene: TRBJ2-6; V gene: TRBV29-1; CDR3 DNA: TGCAGCGTTGATTTAAGACAGTCTGGGGCCAACGTCCTGACTTTC; CDR3 protein: CSVDLRQSGANVLTF
D gene: TRBD2; clone size: .; J gene: TRBJ2-1; V gene: TRBV15; CDR3 DNA: TGTGCCACCAGCAGCCCGGGACTAGGTAGGAATGAGCAGTTCTTC; CDR3 protein: CATSSPGLGRNEQFF
D gene: .; clone size: few; J gene: TRBJ2-5; V gene: TRBV2; CDR3 DNA: TGTGCCAGCAGGGGTAACCCGGGGGAGACCCAGTACTTC; CDR3 protein: CASRGNPGETQYF
D gene: TRBD2; clone size: .; J gene: TRBJ2-1; V gene: TRBV11-2; CDR3 DNA: TGTGCCAGCAGCTTAGATCAGGAACTAGCGGGAGTAACTTACAATGAGCAGTTCTTC; CDR3 protein: CASSLDQELAGVTYNEQFF
D gene: TRBD2; clone size: few; J gene: TRBJ2-7; V gene: TRBV7-2; CDR3 DNA: TGTGCCAGCAGCTTAGCAGAAGCGGGGGCCTCCTACGAGCAGTACTTC; CDR3 protein: CASSLAEAGASYEQYF
D gene: .; clone size: .; J gene: TRBJ2-1; V gene: TRBV29-1; CDR3 DNA: TGCAGCGTTGTGGGCTTTGGTACCTACAATGAGCAGTTCTTC; CDR3 protein: CSVVGFGTYNEQFF
D gene: .; clone size: .; J gene: TRBJ2-5; V gene: TRBV20-1; CDR3 DNA: TGCAGTGCTAGAGAAAAGGGACGGCTACAAGAGACCCAGTACTTC; CDR3 protein: CSAREKGRLQETQYF
D gene: .; clone size: few; J gene: TRBJ2-7; V gene: TRBV5-1; CDR3 DNA: TGCGCCAGCAGCTTGATTCCGGACGGATACTACGAGCAGTACTTC; CDR3 protein: CASSLIPDGYYEQYF
D gene: .; clone size: few; J gene: TRBJ2-3; V gene: TRBV12-3/TRBV12-4; CDR3 DNA: TGTGCCAGCAGTCCGGGACACCGAACGCAGTATTTT; CDR3 protein: CASSPGHRTQYF
D gene: .; clone size: .; J gene: TRBJ1-2; V gene: TRBV7-3; CDR3 DNA: TGTGCCAGCAGCTCGTCCCAGGGTTACGGCTACACCTTC; CDR3 protein: CASSSSQGYGYTF
D gene: .; clone size: few; J gene: TRBJ2-5; V gene: TRBV9; CDR3 DNA: TGTGCCAGCACCGTGGAACCGGGACGGCAAGAGACCCAGTACTTC; CDR3 protein: CASTVEPGRQETQYF
D gene: .; clone size: .; J gene: TRBJ2-7; V gene: TRBV27; CDR3 DNA: TGTGCCAGCAGTTTATATGGTAGCCCCAGCTCCTACGAGCAGTACTTC; CDR3 protein: CASSLYGSPSSYEQYF